These 31 T cell receptor beta chains share one sample of origin, sequenced in a study of shared clonotypes between healthy human individuals. Sequenced by immunoSEQ multiplex PCR; TCRdb stores in-frame clones only, minus some. Here the sample spans millions of clones, just over 90% being singletons. The material sequenced was naive CD4+ T cells sorted from blood. Sample subset: CD45RA+ positively selected. These receptors originate from a man between 18 and 29 years old in good health.

This clone was observed once. It is unclear where the CDR3 begins or ends on the DNA, so no DNA is shown, and the CDR3 is as TCRdb lists it. V is TRBV30 and J is TRBJ2-7; TRBD1, the table's D call, lacks a check against the DNA. The CDR3 comprises 13 residues, both ends counted. Germline-derived CDR1 and CDR2 are GTSNPN and SVGIG (reference sequence). The chain's CDR3 is CAWGAGTGDGRYF.

V gene TRBV9 combines with J gene TRBJ1-2, with a tentative D call TRBD1 (5 bases). The germline V and J ends were trimmed by 0 bases and 8 bases, with 32 bases remaining between them. There are 20 residues in the CDR3. The germline gives CDR1 SGDLS, CDR2 YYNGEE. The CDR3 DNA reads as TGTGCCAGCAGCGTAGTCCGACTCTGGACGAAGGGGCCCCCCTTATACGGCTACACCTTC. Translation gives CASSVVRLWTKGPPLYGYTF.

This clone was recorded once. The chain links TRBV7-3 to TRBJ2-2; D possibly corresponds to TRBD2 (5 bases). CDR1 is SGHTA, CDR2 FQGTGA, per germline. Trimming removed 0 bases from V and 1 base from J, with 15 bases in between. The CDR3 extends over 18 amino acids. The CDR3 region is CASSLTPTSGMNTGELFF. The CDR3 DNA follows: TGTGCCAGCAGCTTAACGCCTACTTCGGGAATGAACACCGGGGAGCTGTTTTTT.

The sample holds one count of this clone. This chain joins TRBV27 and TRBJ2-3, with D possibly TRBD1 on 5 matching bases. The germline V and J ends were trimmed by 2 bases and 9 bases, with 12 bases remaining between them. CDR1 and CDR2 (germline): MNHEY, SMNVEV (reference sequence). The length of the CDR3 is 13 residues. CDR3 bases: TGTGCCAGCAGTTTACCCGGACAAACCACGCAGTATTTT. It encodes CASSLPGQTTQYF.

The chain carries TRBV7-9 and TRBJ1-4, with 9 positions matching TRBD1. The CDR3 runs to 14 residues. J was trimmed by 7 bases and V by 11 bases; bases with no gene match: 11. The germline V gene has CDR1 SEHNR and CDR2 FQNEAQ (reference sequence). CDR3 nucleotides: TGTGCCTGGACGGGGACAGGGTCTAGTGAAAAACTGTTTTTT. Translated: CAWTGTGSSEKLFF.

V and J are TRBV6-1 and TRBJ2-3; D may be TRBD1 or TRBD2 (5 bases each). Trimming took off 3 bases at V and 4 bases at J, with 11 bases between the two ends. Germline V gene data show CDR1 as MNHNS and CDR2 as SASEGT. This CDR3 contains 14 residues. In DNA, the CDR3 is TGTGCCAGCAGTGACATGGGACGGCCAGATACGCAGTATTTT. Encoded protein: CASSDMGRPDTQYF.

This clone has only a few counts. The V call is TRBV2, the J call TRBJ1-2; D is ambiguous. The CDR3 sequence is 14 residues long. With 6 bases removed from V and 4 bases from J, the gap between germline ends came to 15 bases. Per the germline V gene, CDR1 is SNHLY and CDR2 is FYNNEI. This chain's CDR3 is CASSDNRGSYGYTF. In nucleotides, the CDR3 is TGTGCCAGCAGCGACAACAGAGGGTCCTATGGCTACACCTTC.

This chain joins TRBV10-3 and TRBJ1-3; D remains unclear. V gave up 3 bases and J gave up 0 bases, with 24 bases separating them. Per germline, CDR1 ENHRY and CDR2 SYGVKD. The CDR3 has 20 residues. The CDR3 spells CAISDSVSGGQTSSGNTIYF. In DNA, the CDR3 is TGTGCCATCAGTGATTCAGTATCCGGCGGGCAGACGAGCTCTGGAAACACCATATATTTT.

Worth noting for this clone: Other DNA sequences of this sample code for an identical CDR3. The V call is TRBV19, the J call TRBJ2-3; weak D call: TRBD2 (7 bases). CDR3 size: 14 residues. Per germline, CDR1 LNHDA and CDR2 SQIVND (reference sequence). V was cut by 6 bases and J by 4 bases, with 14 bases left in between. The chain's CDR3 is CASSLSGGADTQYF. The DNA of the CDR3 is TGTGCCAGTAGCCTTTCGGGGGGCGCAGATACGCAGTATTTT.

The rearrangement links TRBV7-2 to TRBJ2-2; D possibly matches TRBD1 or TRBD2 (5 bases each). The germline V and J ends were trimmed by 5 bases and 5 bases, with 6 bases remaining between them. This CDR3 has 12 residues. CDR1 and CDR2 (germline): SGHTA, FQGNSA. The DNA of the CDR3 is TGTGCCAGCAGCGAGGGGACCGGGGAGCTGTTTTTT. It codes for CASSEGTGELFF.

V is TRBV10-3 and J is TRBJ2-7; D is possibly TRBD1 (5 bases). With 6 bases removed from V and 2 bases from J, the gap between germline ends came to 17 bases. The CDR3 totals 15 residues. Germline V CDR1 and CDR2: ENHRY, SYGVKD. CDR3 loop: CAIRPGAGPTYEQYF. The CDR3 coding sequence is TGTGCCATCAGACCTGGGGCAGGTCCTACCTACGAGCAGTACTTC.

As for this clone: One end of the junction does not line up with germline, which may come from a read error. The rearrangement joins TRBV5-1 to TRBJ2-7, with a weak D call TRBD1 (6 bases). Germline V lookup: CDR1 SGHRS, CDR2 YFSETQ. This CDR3 has 15 amino acids. The CDR3 spells CASSLIPSGAYEQYF. CDR3 in DNA: TGTGCCAGCAGCTTGATTCCCTCAGGGGCCTACGAGCAGTACTTC.

The chain joins TRBV6-1 to TRBJ1-4; a weak D match, TRBD1 (5 bases). Trimming removed 0 bases from V and 7 bases from J, with 12 bases in between. Germline CDR1 MNHNS, CDR2 SASEGT. The CDR3 extends over 15 amino acids. This chain's CDR3 is CASSEAGWGVEKLFF. CDR3 sequence (DNA): TGTGCCAGCAGTGAAGCGGGGTGGGGGGTTGAAAAACTGTTTTTT.

The J gene is TRBJ2-7, the V gene TRBV27; 8 nucleotides match TRBD1. With V trimmed by 5 bases and J by 2 bases, 2 bases remained unmatched. Germline-derived CDR1 and CDR2 are MNHEY and SMNVEV (reference sequence). This CDR3 has 13 amino acids. The CDR3 loop is CASSRQGTYEQYF. The DNA of the CDR3 is TGTGCCAGCAGTAGACAGGGGACCTACGAGCAGTACTTC.

J is TRBJ1-2 and V is TRBV19; a weak D match, TRBD1 (5 bases). This CDR3 region has 14 residues. V was shortened by 3 bases and J by 8 bases, with 16 bases between the two germline ends. The germline V gene has CDR1 LNHDA and CDR2 SQIVND (reference sequence). CDR3 in amino acids: CASSIDGQGGGYTF. CDR3 nucleotide sequence: TGTGCCAGTAGTATTGACGGGCAGGGTGGCGGCTACACCTTC.

This clone has a single count. The V gene is TRBV5-1, the J gene TRBJ1-4; D remains ambiguous. This CDR3 comprises 14 residues. Deletions cut 2 bases from V and 5 bases from J, with 10 bases between. Germline CDR1 and CDR2: SGHRS and YFSETQ. CDR3 sequence reads: CASSFNLRNEKLFF. CDR3 nucleotides: TGCGCCAGCAGCTTCAATCTGAGAAATGAAAAACTGTTTTTT.

This clone was observed a few times. The chain is built from TRBV18 and TRBJ1-1; TRBD1 might be the D (6 bases). The V end lost 4 bases, the J end lost 4 bases, and 13 bases lay between the germline ends. The CDR3 has 14 amino acids. Germline V gives CDR1 KGHSH, CDR2 LQKENI. CDR3 in DNA: TGTGCCAGCTCACAAAAGGAAGGGGGCACTGAAGCTTTCTTT. Amino acid sequence: CASSQKEGGTEAFF.

The V gene is TRBV10-2, the J gene TRBJ2-5, with TRBD1 matching 7 bases. Losses at the gene ends were 6 bases for V and 5 bases for J; bases not matched to a gene: 9. Germline loops: CDR1 WSHSY, CDR2 SAAADI. The CDR3 spans 14 residues. The CDR3 nucleotides read TGCGCCAGCAGGGCAGATCAGGGGGTCGAGACCCAGTACTTC. As protein: CASRADQGVETQYF.

The chain recombines TRBV28 with TRBJ1-2, with D perhaps TRBD1 (6 bases). Trimming pared 4 bases from V and 10 bases from J, leaving 22 bases between. Looked up from germline, CDR1 is MDHEN and CDR2 is SYDVKM. This CDR3 comprises 15 residues. The CDR3 DNA sequence: TGTGCCAGCAGTTCCGCAGAACAGGGAAAAAAGGACTACACCTTC. It codes for CASSSAEQGKKDYTF.

This rearrangement joins TRBV6-6 to TRBJ2-5; D not resolved. Germline V gene lookup returns CDR1 MNHNY and CDR2 SVGAGI (reference sequence). This CDR3 has 14 residues. Between the trimmed V and J ends, which lost 2 bases and 2 bases, there was a span of 9 bases. CDR3 sequence reads: CASSYQSRQETQYF. In DNA, the CDR3 is TGTGCCAGCAGTTACCAGTCTAGACAAGAGACCCAGTACTTC.

The chain couples TRBV23-1 to TRBJ2-5; tentatively, D is TRBD2 (5 bases). TRBV23-1 is filed as an ORF, its function uncertain. The CDR3 has 13 residues. V gave up 0 bases and J gave up 9 bases, with 11 bases separating them. The CDR3 DNA is TGCGCCAGCAGTCAATCGGAGGCGTTGGCCCAGTACTTC. It codes for CASSQSEALAQYF.

The gene calls are TRBV28 and TRBJ2-6; TRBD1 might be the D (5 bases). V lost 3 bases, J lost 2 bases, and 20 bases lay in between. CDR1 is MDHEN and CDR2 is SYDVKM in the germline V gene. The CDR3 loop spans 19 amino acids. CDR3 protein: CASSFSVGRVWPGANVLTF. The CDR3 DNA reads as TGTGCCAGCAGTTTTTCTGTGGGCAGGGTCTGGCCTGGGGCCAACGTCCTGACTTTC.

This clone was recorded a few times. The rearrangement joins TRBV4-1 to TRBJ1-5, with no clear D. The CDR3 sequence is 17 residues long. Germline V CDR1 and CDR2: MGHRA, YSYEKL. With 1 base removed from V and 1 base from J, the gap between germline ends came to 14 bases. The CDR3 DNA follows: TGCGCCAGCAGCCAAGTCGAAGGCGGGCGAAGCAATCAGCCCCAGCATTTT. Residues: CASSQVEGGRSNQPQHF.

The chain carries TRBV11-2 and TRBJ2-7; TRBD2 matches 7 bases. The CDR3 length is 16 residues. The germline V gene has CDR1 SGHAT and CDR2 FQNNGV. V gave up 4 bases and J gave up 1 base; unmatched junction bases: 10. This chain's CDR3 is CASSSPITSVSYEQYF. In DNA form, the CDR3 reads TGTGCCAGCAGCTCGCCCATTACTAGCGTATCCTACGAGCAGTACTTC.

Worth noting for this clone: Different DNA sequences within this sample yield the same CDR3. The CDR3, as DNA: TGTGCCAGCAGCTTGGGGACAGGGTACAATGAGCAGTTCTTC. This encodes CASSLGTGYNEQFF. The chain links TRBV5-6 to TRBJ2-1, with 8 positions matching TRBD1. CDR3 length equals 14 residues. Trimming took 0 bases from V and 4 from J; bases not matched to a gene: 0. The V gene's germline CDR1 is SGHDT and CDR2 YYEEEE.

The chain couples TRBV12-5 to TRBJ2-5; 8 bases match TRBD1. Germline V gene sequence: CDR1 LGHNT, CDR2 FRNRAP. V was clipped by 5 bases and J by 2 bases; unmatched bases: 13. The CDR3 is made up of 17 amino acids. CDR3 sequence reads: CASGDRGWTAIQETQYF. The CDR3 DNA is TGTGCTAGTGGTGACAGGGGTTGGACAGCGATACAAGAGACCCAGTACTTC.

Of note for this clone: Within the sample, other DNA sequences also encode this same CDR3. The chain combines TRBV14 with TRBJ1-2, with D unresolved. Between the trimmed V and J ends, which lost 1 base and 2 bases, there was a span of 2 bases. The CDR3 loop spans 12 amino acids. The germline CDR1 and CDR2 sequences are SGHDN and FVKESK. CDR3: CASSQGNYGYTF. The DNA of the CDR3 is TGTGCCAGCAGCCAAGGGAACTATGGCTACACCTTC.

Comments on this clone: A much larger clone sits a single nucleotide away, making a read error possible. V and J are TRBV9 and TRBJ2-7, with D unclear. The CDR3 is made up of 11 amino acids. The germline V gene has CDR1 SGDLS and CDR2 YYNGEE. V was shortened by 4 bases and J by 3 bases, with 5 bases between the two germline ends. CDR3 in amino acids: CASSPDYEQYF. The CDR3, as DNA: TGTGCCAGCAGCCCCGACTACGAGCAGTACTTC. Full variable domain (missing parts from reference TRBV9 and TRBJ2-7): DSGVTQTPKHLITATGQRVTLRCSPRSGDLSVYWYQQSLDQGLQFLIQYYNGEERAKGNILERFSAQQFPDLHSELNLSSLELGDSALYFCASSPDYEQYFGPGTRLTVT.

The rearrangement uses TRBV5-1 and TRBJ2-3; D not resolved. Germline loops: CDR1 SGHRS, CDR2 YFSETQ. V lost 0 bases, J lost 2 bases, and 10 bases lay in between. The CDR3 extends over 15 amino acids. Here the CDR3 DNA reads TGCGCCAGCAGCTTGGCCGGTACAGCCACAGATACGCAGTATTTT. It is translated as CASSLAGTATDTQYF.

The rearrangement links TRBV2 to TRBJ2-2, with D possibly called TRBD1 or TRBD2 (5 bases each). Trimming shortened V by 6 bases and J by 4 bases, and 15 bases separated the two germline ends. CDR1 is SNHLY, CDR2 FYNNEI, per germline. The CDR3 contains 15 residues. CDR3 residues: CASSWGRMSTGELFF. For the CDR3, the DNA is TGTGCCAGCAGCTGGGGACGGATGAGCACCGGGGAGCTGTTTTTT. Using reference TRBV2 and TRBJ2-2 for the parts outside the CDR3, the full variable domain is EPEVTQTPSHQVTQMGQEVILRCVPISNHLYFYWYRQILGQKVEFLVSFYNNEISEKSEIFDDQFSVERPDGSNFTLKIRSTKLEDSAMYFCASSWGRMSTGELFFGEGSRLTVL.

The table lists this clone with a count of one. V and J are TRBV5-1 and TRBJ1-1; 12 bases agree with TRBD1. Trimming took 6 bases from V and 5 from J; bases not matched to a gene: 11. Germline assignment: CDR1 SGHRS and CDR2 YFSETQ. The CDR3 runs to 16 residues. The CDR3 DNA sequence: TGCGCCAGCACCCCGGGACAGGGGGCTTGGGGTACTGAAGCTTTCTTT. It encodes CASTPGQGAWGTEAFF.